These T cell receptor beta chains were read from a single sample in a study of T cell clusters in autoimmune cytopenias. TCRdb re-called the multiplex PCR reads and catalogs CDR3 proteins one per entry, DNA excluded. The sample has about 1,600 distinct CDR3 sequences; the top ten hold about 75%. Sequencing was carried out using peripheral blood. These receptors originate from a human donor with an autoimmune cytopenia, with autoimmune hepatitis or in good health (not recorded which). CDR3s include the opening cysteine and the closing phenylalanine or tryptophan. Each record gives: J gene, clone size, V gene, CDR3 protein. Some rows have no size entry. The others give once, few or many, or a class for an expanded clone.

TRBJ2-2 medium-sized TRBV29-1 CSVDAQAAGELFF
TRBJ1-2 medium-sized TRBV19 CASSSGGDGYTF
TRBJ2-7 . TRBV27 CASSPLGGGEQYF
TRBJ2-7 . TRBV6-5 CASRMVGSEQYF
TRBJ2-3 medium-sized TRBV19 CASSMGGGLAGSTDTQYF
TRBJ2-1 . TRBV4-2 CASSPRTAREQFF
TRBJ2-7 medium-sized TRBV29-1 CSVPSLAGGYEQYF
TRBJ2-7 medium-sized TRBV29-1 CSVAWGNYEQYF
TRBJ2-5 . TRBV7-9 CASSLGVEAQETQYF
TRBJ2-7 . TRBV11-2 CASSLAQVEQYF
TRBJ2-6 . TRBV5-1 CASSTNTGSGANVLTF
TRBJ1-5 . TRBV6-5 CASSDSNRDGQPQHF
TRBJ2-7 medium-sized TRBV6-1 CASTGTSLQYEQYF
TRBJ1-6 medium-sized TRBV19 CASTQGSGSPLHF
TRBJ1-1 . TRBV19 CASSIVGRSNTEAFF
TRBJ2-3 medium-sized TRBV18 CASSQDRFSTDTQYF
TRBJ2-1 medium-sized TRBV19 CAVGLASYYNEQFF
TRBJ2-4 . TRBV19 CASSKQAMEGAMNIQYF
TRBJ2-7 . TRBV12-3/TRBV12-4 CASSFLDSPGEQYF
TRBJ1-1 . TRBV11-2 CASSLGAGNTEAFF
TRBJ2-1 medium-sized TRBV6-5 CASSEGLAGSYNEQFF
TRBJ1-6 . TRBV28 CASSPASSYNSPLHF
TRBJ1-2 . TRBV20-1 CSAHSQADTNYGYTF
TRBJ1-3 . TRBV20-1 CSAAVVSGNTIYF
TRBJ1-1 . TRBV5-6 CASSPGGNTEAFF
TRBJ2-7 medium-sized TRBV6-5 CASSYSPELTTYEQYF
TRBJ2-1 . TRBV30 CAWTTNSAGTLSNEQFF
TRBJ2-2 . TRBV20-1 CSAEGQTGNTGELFF
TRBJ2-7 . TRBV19 CACEDRSSYEQYF
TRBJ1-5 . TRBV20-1 CSARVGDRDERNQPQHF
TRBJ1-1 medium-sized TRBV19 CASSIGPGRNTEAFF
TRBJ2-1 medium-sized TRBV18 CASSPPSSGTPAFF
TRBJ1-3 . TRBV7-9 CASSPTGLSGNTIYF
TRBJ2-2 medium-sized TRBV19 CASKKNTGELFF
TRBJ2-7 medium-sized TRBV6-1 CATGLGALGYEQYF
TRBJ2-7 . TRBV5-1 CASTDTGRPYEQYF